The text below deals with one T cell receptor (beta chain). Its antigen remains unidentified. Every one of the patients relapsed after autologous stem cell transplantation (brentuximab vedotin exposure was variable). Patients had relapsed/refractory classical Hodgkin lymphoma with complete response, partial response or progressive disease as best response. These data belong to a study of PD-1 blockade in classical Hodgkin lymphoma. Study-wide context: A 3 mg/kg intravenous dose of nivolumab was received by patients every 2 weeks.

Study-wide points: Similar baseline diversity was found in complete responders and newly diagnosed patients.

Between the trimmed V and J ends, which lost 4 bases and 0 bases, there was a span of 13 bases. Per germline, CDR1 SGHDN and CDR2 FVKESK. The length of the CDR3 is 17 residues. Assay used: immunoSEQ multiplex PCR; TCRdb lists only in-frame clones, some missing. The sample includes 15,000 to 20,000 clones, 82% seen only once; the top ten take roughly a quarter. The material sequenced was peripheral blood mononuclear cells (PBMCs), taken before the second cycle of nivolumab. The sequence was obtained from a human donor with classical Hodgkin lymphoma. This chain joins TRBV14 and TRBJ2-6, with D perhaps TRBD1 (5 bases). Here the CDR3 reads CASSRRGSLSGANVLTF. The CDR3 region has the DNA TGTGCCAGCAGCCGAAGGGGCAGCCTCTCTGGGGCCAACGTCCTGACTTTC. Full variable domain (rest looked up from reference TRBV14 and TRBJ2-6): EAGVTQFPSHSVIEKGQTVTLRCDPISGHDNLYWYRRVMGKEIKFLLHFVKESKQDESGMPNNRFLAERTGGTYSTLKVQPAELEDSGVYFCASSRRGSLSGANVLTFGAGSRLTVL.